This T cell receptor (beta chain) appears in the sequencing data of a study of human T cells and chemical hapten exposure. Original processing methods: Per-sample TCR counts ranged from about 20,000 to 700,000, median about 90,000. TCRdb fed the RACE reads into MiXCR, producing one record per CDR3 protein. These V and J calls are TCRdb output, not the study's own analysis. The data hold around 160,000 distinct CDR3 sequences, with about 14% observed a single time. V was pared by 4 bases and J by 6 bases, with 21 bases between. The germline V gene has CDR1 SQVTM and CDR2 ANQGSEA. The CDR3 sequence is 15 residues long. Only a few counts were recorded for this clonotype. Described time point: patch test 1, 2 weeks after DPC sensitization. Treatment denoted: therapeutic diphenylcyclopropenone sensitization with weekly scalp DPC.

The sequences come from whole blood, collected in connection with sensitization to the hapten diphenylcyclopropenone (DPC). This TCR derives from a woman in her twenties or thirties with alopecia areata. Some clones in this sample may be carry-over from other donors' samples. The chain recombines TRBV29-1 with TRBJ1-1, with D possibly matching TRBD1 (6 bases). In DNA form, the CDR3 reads TGCAGCGTTGCAAAGGGGACACTCCCCCCCGCTGAAGCTTTCTTT. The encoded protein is CSVAKGTLPPAEAFF.